This T cell receptor beta chain originates from a study of tumor-infiltrating lymphocytes in primary liver carcinoma. General study points: Tumors reached a significantly greater top-250-clone fraction than blood did (p = 0.039).

In regard to this clonotype: The antigen remains unidentified.

The authors made TCR beta cDNA from roughly 480 ng total RNA with a constant-region primer. ARM-PCR was slightly modified, and three nested multiplex PCR rounds with it gave rise to the TCR beta libraries. The two initial PCR rounds, around 10 cycles each, used TRBV1-TRBV30 forward and C-beta reverse primers. TCRdb redid the calling of the multiplex PCR reads with MiXCR, one entry per CDR3 protein. Here the sample spans around 29,000 distinct CDR3 sequences, around 71% being singletons. Scientists recovered RNA and DNA together from around 20-30 mg of unsorted bulk tissue. Donors underwent surgery for histopathologically diagnosed primary liver carcinoma. Every tumor was sampled at five separate regions. V shed 6 bases and J shed 5 bases, with 13 bases lying between them. The germline V gene encodes CDR1 MNHEY and CDR2 SMNVEV (reference sequence). This CDR3 is 14 amino acids long.

This sequence originates from a woman under 40 with primary liver carcinoma and hepatitis B virus infection. Input material: liver tumor tissue from sampling region 3. Subset defined: tumor region T3, left-lateral pole. The chain links TRBV27 to TRBJ2-2; D remains ambiguous. The CDR3 spells CASSRKGMTGELFF. CDR3 bases: TGTGCCAGCAGCCGCAAGGGTATGACCGGGGAGCTGTTTTTT.